Each of the 16 T cell receptor beta chains below was sequenced from the same sample in a study of cytomegalovirus exposure and HLA in healthy donors. The primer mix had 60 Vbeta and 13 Jbeta primers. Profiled with immunoSEQ multiplex PCR; TCRdb holds only in-frame clones, not every one. The sample includes about 140,000 clones, roughly 74% seen only once; the top ten take 2.5% to 4%. The sample taken for sequencing was PBMCs. These receptors were collected from a man aged 35-49 years in good health and CMV-seronegative.

This chain joins TRBV10-3 and TRBJ2-7, with TRBD2 as a possible D gene (6 bases). This CDR3 region has 15 residues. The V and J ends lost 8 bases and 6 bases respectively, with 23 bases between them. Germline values: CDR1 ENHRY, CDR2 SYGVKD. The CDR3 here is CAIGGNRGEVGEQYF. The CDR3 region has the DNA TGTGCCATCGGGGGGAACAGAGGGGAGGTTGGCGAGCAGTACTTC.

As concerns this clone: The sample carries other DNA sequences with the same CDR3. The chain carries TRBV5-1 and TRBJ2-3; 7 bases line up with TRBD1. CDR3 size: 15 residues. In germline, CDR1 is SGHRS, CDR2 YFSETQ. V shed 4 bases and J 0 bases; nucleotides not matched to a gene: 5. The CDR3 sequence: CASSLGQASTDTQYF. The CDR3 bases are TGCGCCAGCAGCCTAGGACAGGCGAGCACAGATACGCAGTATTTT.

A few counts support this clone. V usage is TRBV4-1 and J usage is TRBJ1-2; D ambiguous. This CDR3 comprises 17 residues. Germline CDR1 is MGHRA and CDR2 is YSYEKL. Trimming left V 4 bases short and J 8 bases short, with 26 bases between. The CDR3 here is CASSPGSPRRGGLGYTF. As DNA, the CDR3 is TGCGCCAGCAGCCCCGGTTCCCCGAGGCGGGGTGGGCTCGGCTACACCTTC.

The table lists this clone with a few counts. This rearrangement joins TRBV6-5 to TRBJ1-6; the D gene is possibly TRBD1 (5 bases). The CDR3 totals 15 residues. The germline gives CDR1 MNHEY, CDR2 SVGAGI. V dropped 5 bases and J dropped 0 bases, with 8 bases sitting between them. The DNA for the CDR3 is TGTGCCAGCAGTGGGGGGAGCTCCTATAATTCACCCCTCCACTTT. It encodes CASSGGSSYNSPLHF.

The chain recombines TRBV28 with TRBJ1-2; TRBD1 agrees at 7 bases. The germline gives CDR1 MDHEN, CDR2 SYDVKM. With V trimmed by 9 bases and J by 5 bases, 15 bases remained unmatched. CDR3 length: 15 residues. CDR3 in amino acids: CASSTRQGHQYGYTF. The CDR3 bases are TGTGCCAGTAGCACCCGACAGGGACATCAATATGGCTACACCTTC.

This rearrangement joins TRBV7-2 to TRBJ2-1; 10 nucleotides match TRBD2. The ends lost 0 bases at V and 6 bases at J; junction bases unmatched: 8. CDR3 length equals 17 residues. Looked up from germline, CDR1 is SGHTA and CDR2 is FQGNSA. In DNA, the CDR3 is TGTGCCAGCAGCTTAGCGAGAGCGGGGGGGCCCCGCAATGAGCAGTTCTTC. This sequence encodes CASSLARAGGPRNEQFF. The variable domain in full, with the rest retrieved from reference TRBV7-2 and TRBJ2-1, is GAGVSQSPSNKVTEKGKDVELRCDPISGHTALYWYRQSLGQGLEFLIYFQGNSAPDKSGLPSDRFSAERTGGSVSTLTIQRTQQEDSAVYLCASSLARAGGPRNEQFFGPGTRLTVL.

The chain couples TRBV19 to TRBJ1-5; tentatively, D is TRBD1 (5 bases). CDR3 length equals 15 residues. Trimming stripped 8 bases from V and 4 bases from J, with 18 bases between. Germline CDR1 LNHDA, CDR2 SQIVND (reference sequence). The CDR3 region is CASLIYGGANQPQHF. DNA of the CDR3: TGTGCCAGTCTCATATATGGCGGGGCGAATCAGCCCCAGCATTTT.

This chain joins TRBV7-2 and TRBJ1-3; D is perhaps TRBD1 (5 bases). This CDR3 spans 16 amino acids. From germline, CDR1 is SGHTA and CDR2 FQGNSA. With 5 bases removed from V and 3 bases from J, the gap between germline ends came to 17 bases. The CDR3 bases are TGTGCCAGCAGCCCAGAGGGGCGGGGTAGTGGAAACACCATATATTTT. This sequence encodes CASSPEGRGSGNTIYF.

This clone was counted a single time. The chain combines TRBV7-2 with TRBJ1-5, with D hard to call. The CDR3 runs to 14 residues. Germline CDR1 SGHTA, CDR2 FQGNSA. The V and J ends lost 1 base and 4 bases respectively, with 8 bases between them. CDR3 sequence: CASSLGAGNQPQHF. DNA for the CDR3: TGTGCCAGCAGCTTAGGGGCAGGAAATCAGCCCCAGCATTTT.

This clone was picked up a small number of times. The chain couples TRBV5-1 to TRBJ1-1, with 7 bases matching TRBD1. The CDR3 spans 16 residues. The germline CDR1 and CDR2 sequences are SGHRS and YFSETQ. V gave up 0 bases and J gave up 0 bases; unmatched junction bases: 5. The CDR3 nucleotides are TGCGCCAGCAGCTTGGGACAGGGAAGGATGAACACTGAAGCTTTCTTT. Protein: CASSLGQGRMNTEAFF.

The gene calls are TRBV21-1 and TRBJ2-1; TRBD2 is the table's D call, not checked against the DNA. TRBV21-1 is listed as a pseudogene. This CDR3 is built from 16 residues. CDR3 sequence: CASSKVGGTPYNEQFF. DNA for the CDR3: TGTGCCAGCAGCAAAGTGGGGGGGACACCTTACAATGAGCAGTTCTTC.

The genes are TRBV10-1 and TRBJ1-3, with D unresolved. Germline V lookup: CDR1 WNHNN, CDR2 SYGVQD (reference sequence). V dropped 3 bases and J dropped 4 bases, with 19 bases sitting between them. CDR3 length: 17 amino acids. CDR3 in DNA: TGCGCCAGCAGTGATTTGCTCGGAACAGTAATCGGAAACACCATATATTTT. This encodes CASSDLLGTVIGNTIYF.

This clone was detected once. The gene calls are TRBV4-1 and TRBJ2-5; D is possibly TRBD2 (6 bases). Trimming left V 3 bases short and J 4 bases short, with 9 bases between. This CDR3 spans 13 amino acids. Germline loops: CDR1 MGHRA, CDR2 YSYEKL. This chain's CDR3 is CASSHGRGETQYF. The DNA of the CDR3 is TGCGCCAGCAGCCATGGGCGGGGAGAGACCCAGTACTTC.

The chain carries TRBV6-6 and TRBJ1-6; D gene unclear. CDR1 MNHNY and CDR2 SVGAGI come from the germline V gene (reference sequence). The CDR3 covers 13 residues. V lost 2 bases and J 13 bases, leaving 12 bases between the germline ends. The CDR3: CASSYRVGSPLHF. CDR3 DNA sequence: TGTGCCAGCAGTTACAGGGTCGGGAGCCCCCTCCACTTT.

The V gene is TRBV5-4, the J gene TRBJ2-7; TRBD2 aligns across 8 bases. The germline gives CDR1 SGHNT, CDR2 YYREEE (reference sequence). V was clipped by 5 bases and J by 3 bases; unmatched bases: 4. The CDR3 has 13 residues. The CDR3: CASREAGGYEQYF. The DNA of the CDR3 is TGTGCCAGCAGGGAGGCGGGGGGCTACGAGCAGTACTTC.

V and J are TRBV7-8 and TRBJ1-2; a possible D gene is TRBD1 (6 bases). The V end was cut by 4 bases, the J end by 4 bases, with 16 bases between. Germline-derived CDR1 and CDR2 are SGHVS and FQNEAQ. The CDR3 is made up of 15 amino acids. CDR3 nucleotide sequence: TGTGCCAGCAGCTGGTCTGAGGGGGTCAGCTATGGCTACACCTTC. Its protein product is CASSWSEGVSYGYTF.